This passage covers 15 T cell receptor beta chains from one sample sequenced in a study of CD8 T cells in Susac syndrome. Random hexamers were used to reverse transcribe roughly 0.5 to 1 ug of RNA. TCRdb re-derived calls from the immunoSEQ multiplex PCR reads in MiXCR, one entry per CDR3 protein. Here the sample spans 100,000 to 150,000 distinct CDR3 sequences, roughly 80% being singletons. The specimen was CD8+ T cells from PBMCs. Source of these receptors: a human donor with multiple sclerosis.

The gene calls are TRBV21-1 and TRBJ2-7. TRBV21-1 is recorded as a pseudogene. There are 13 residues in the CDR3. CDR3 residues: CASSSGKGDEQYV. The CDR3 DNA reads as TGTGCCAGCAGCAGTGGCAAAGGCGACGAGCAGTACGTC.

This clonotype was observed a single time. The chain carries TRBV2 and TRBJ2-7; TRBD1 aligns across 9 bases. V lost 3 bases to trimming and J lost 4 bases; unmatched junction nucleotides: 4. Germline V gives CDR1 SNHLY, CDR2 FYNNEI. The CDR3 has 14 amino acids. CDR3 DNA: TGTGCCAGCAGTGAGGGACAGGGTTTATACGAGCAGTACTTC. Translated: CASSEGQGLYEQYF.

This chain uses TRBV7-2 with TRBJ1-1, with TRBD1 matching 7 bases. Germline loops: CDR1 SGHTA, CDR2 FQGNSA. The CDR3 runs to 15 residues. The junction had 13 bases not matched to a gene; V was cut back by 5 bases and J by 7 bases. For the CDR3, the DNA is TGTGCCAGCAGCCCGATGATGACAGGGTATCTTGAAGCTTTCTTT. It specifies CASSPMMTGYLEAFF.

This clonotype was detected only a few times. V is TRBV5-4 and J is TRBJ1-1; tentatively, D is TRBD1 (5 bases). In germline, CDR1 is SGHNT, CDR2 YYREEE (reference sequence). V lost 3 bases to trimming and J lost 3 bases, with 6 bases between them. The CDR3 loop spans 12 amino acids. CDR3 in amino acids: CASSWGDTEAFF. The CDR3 nucleotides read TGTGCCAGCAGCTGGGGGGACACTGAAGCTTTCTTT.

The V call is TRBV20-1, the J call TRBJ2-5; TRBD2 matches at 7 bases. This CDR3 contains 16 residues. The germline V gene encodes CDR1 DFQATT and CDR2 SNEGSKA (reference sequence). J was trimmed by 3 bases and V by 1 base; bases with no gene match: 11. CDR3 coding DNA: TGCAGTGCTAGAGCTCCCCTGGGGGGGTGGGAAGAGACCCAGTACTTC. Its translation: CSARAPLGGWEETQYF.

V usage is TRBV2 and J usage is TRBJ2-2; 8 nucleotides align to TRBD1. With 10 bases clipped from V and 2 bases from J, the junction kept 12 bases outside the gene matches. The germline gives CDR1 SNHLY, CDR2 FYNNEI. The CDR3 consists of 16 residues. DNA of the CDR3: TGTGCCATCCTCAACCAGGACAGGGCTAACACCGGGGAGCTGTTTTTT. As protein: CAILNQDRANTGELFF.

This clonotype appeared a single time. The chain carries TRBV9 and TRBJ2-7; 8 bases match TRBD1. CDR3 length: 15 amino acids. V dropped 3 bases and J dropped 0; count of bases not matched to a gene: 5. The germline V gene encodes CDR1 SGDLS and CDR2 YYNGEE. The CDR3 nucleotides are TGTGCCAGCAGCGAGGGACAGGCGAGCTCCTACGAGCAGTACTTC. Amino acids: CASSEGQASSYEQYF.

CDR3 residues: CSVAGDYGYTF. Written as DNA, the CDR3 is TGCAGCGTTGCAGGGGATTATGGCTACACCTTC. The rearrangement joins TRBV29-1 to TRBJ1-2, with D possibly TRBD1 on 6 matching bases. The CDR3 contains 11 residues. V was shortened by 4 bases and J by 5 bases, with 8 bases between the two germline ends. The V gene's germline CDR1 is SQVTM and CDR2 ANQGSEA.

The chain combines TRBV3-1 with TRBJ1-2; D not resolved. Trimming pared 4 bases from V and 4 bases from J, leaving 13 bases between. Germline V lookup: CDR1 LGHDT, CDR2 YNNKEL (reference sequence). The CDR3 covers 14 residues. This chain's CDR3 is CASSPTDEAYGYTF. DNA of the CDR3: TGTGCCAGCAGCCCTACAGACGAAGCCTATGGCTACACCTTC.

This chain uses TRBV6-1 with TRBJ2-5; D unresolved. This CDR3 region has 15 residues. The germline CDR1 and CDR2 sequences are MNHNS and SASEGT. V shed 3 bases and J shed 2 bases, with 13 bases lying between them. CDR3 nucleotide sequence: TGTGCCAGCAGTGATACAGAACTGGAACAAGAGACCCAGTACTTC. It is translated as CASSDTELEQETQYF.

The rearrangement links TRBV12-3 or TRBV12-4 to TRBJ2-7; 7 bases agree with TRBD1. The V gene end was trimmed by 4 bases and the J gene end by 3 bases; junction bases not matched to a gene: 6. This CDR3 has 14 amino acids. The CDR3 bases are TGTGCCAGCAGTTCCGGGACAGAATTCTACGAGCAGTACTTC. Protein: CASSSGTEFYEQYF.

The chain combines TRBV28 with TRBJ2-7; a possible D gene is TRBD1 (5 bases). The germline V and J ends were trimmed by 6 bases and 9 bases, with 18 bases remaining between them. The CDR3 runs to 13 residues. The V gene's germline CDR1 is MDHEN and CDR2 SYDVKM. CDR3 region: CASRGQGKLGQYF. Written as DNA, the CDR3 is TGTGCCAGCAGAGGCCAGGGTAAATTGGGGCAGTACTTC. The whole variable domain, filled in from reference TRBV28 and TRBJ2-7, reads DVKVTQSSRYLVKRTGEKVFLECVQDMDHENMFWYRQDPGLGLRLIYFSYDVKMKEKGDIPEGYSVSREKKERFSLILESASTNQTSMYLCASRGQGKLGQYFGPGTRLTVT.

V and J are TRBV19 and TRBJ1-5; tentatively, D is TRBD1 (6 bases). From germline, CDR1 is LNHDA and CDR2 SQIVND (reference sequence). This CDR3 is 14 amino acids long. The ends were cut back, 7 bases at V and 6 bases at J, with 16 bases in the middle. Here the CDR3 reads CASISRGGIQPQHF. CDR3 nucleotides: TGTGCCAGTATCAGCCGGGGGGGCATTCAGCCCCAGCATTTT.

The genes are TRBV10-3 and TRBJ2-2; D ambiguous. The CDR3 has 13 amino acids. The germline V gene has CDR1 ENHRY and CDR2 SYGVKD. The germline V and J ends were trimmed by 3 bases and 4 bases, with 6 bases remaining between them. CDR3 region: CAISDPGTGELFF. For the CDR3, the DNA is TGTGCCATCAGTGATCCCGGCACCGGGGAGCTGTTTTTT.

In its sample, this clonotype was seen once. The chain employs TRBV7-9 and TRBJ2-2; D remains unclear. CDR1 and CDR2 (germline): SEHNR, FQNEAQ (reference sequence). The CDR3 is made up of 15 amino acids. V was shortened by 4 bases and J by 2 bases, with 11 bases between the two germline ends. CDR3 DNA sequence: TGTGCCAGCAGCTCTCAGGCCTTTAACACCGGGGAGCTGTTTTTT. Translating gives CASSSQAFNTGELFF.